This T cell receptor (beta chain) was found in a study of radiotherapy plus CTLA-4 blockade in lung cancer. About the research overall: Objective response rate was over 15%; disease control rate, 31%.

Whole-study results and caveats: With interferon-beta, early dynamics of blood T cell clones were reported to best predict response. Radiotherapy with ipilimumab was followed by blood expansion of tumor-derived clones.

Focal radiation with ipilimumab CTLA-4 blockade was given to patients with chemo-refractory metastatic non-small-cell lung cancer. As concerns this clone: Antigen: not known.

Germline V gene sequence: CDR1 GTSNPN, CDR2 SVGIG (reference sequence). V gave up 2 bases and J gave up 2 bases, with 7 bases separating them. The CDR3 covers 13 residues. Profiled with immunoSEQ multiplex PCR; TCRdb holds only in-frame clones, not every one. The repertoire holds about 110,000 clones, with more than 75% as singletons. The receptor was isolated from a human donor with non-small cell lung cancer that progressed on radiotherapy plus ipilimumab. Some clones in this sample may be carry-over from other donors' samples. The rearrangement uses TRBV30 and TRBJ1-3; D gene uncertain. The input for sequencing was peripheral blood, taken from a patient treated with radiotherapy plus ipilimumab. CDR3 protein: CAWSFVPGNTIYF. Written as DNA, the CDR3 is TGTGCCTGGAGTTTTGTGCCTGGAAACACCATATATTTT.